These T cell receptor beta chains were read from a single sample in a study of blood T cell repertoires in COVID-19. Only in-frame clones appear in the TCRdb table, and some are missing; sequencing was by immunoSEQ multiplex PCR. The sample shows about 120,000 clones, about 86% of them seen only once. Sequencing was carried out using peripheral blood. These receptors all come from a woman in her forties or fifties with acute or convalescent COVID-19. Each CDR3 is given with its conserved first and last residue. A D gene is named only where the DNA matches it firmly. Size values are once, few and many counts, or a class for expanded clones, and some rows have none.

cdr3_nt	cdr3_aa	v_call	clone_size	d_call	j_call
TGTGCCAGCAGTTCCCTTGGACAGGGCGACAATCAGCCCCAGCATTTT	CASSSLGQGDNQPQHF	TRBV28	NA	TRBD1	TRBJ1-5
TGCGCCAGCAGTGAGTCGTCCACCCAAGCGACCCAGTACTTC	CASSESSTQATQYF	TRBV10-2	once	NA	TRBJ2-5
TGTGCCACCAAACGGGCAGATACGCAGTATTTT	CATKRADTQYF	TRBV12-3/TRBV12-4	few	NA	TRBJ2-3
TGTGCCAGCAGCATTGCCAACCGGGGAGGCACTGAAGCTTTCTTT	CASSIANRGGTEAFF	TRBV7-9	NA	NA	TRBJ1-1
TGTGCCAGCAGCTTGCGGGTCTGGGGACAGGGTGCCACTGAAGCTTTCTTT	CASSLRVWGQGATEAFF	TRBV5-6	NA	TRBD1	TRBJ1-1
TGTGCCAGTAGTATGCGGGGACAGGGGAATGAAAAACTGTTTTTT	CASSMRGQGNEKLFF	TRBV19	few	TRBD1	TRBJ1-4
TGCGCCAGCAGCTTGACAGGTACGAACACTGAAGCTTTCTTT	CASSLTGTNTEAFF	TRBV5-1	NA	NA	TRBJ1-1
TGTGCCAGCAGCTCTCCGGTCAGGGAAAACACTGAAGCTTTCTTT	CASSSPVRENTEAFF	TRBV7-9	NA	NA	TRBJ1-1
TGTGCCAGCAGTTTCGGACAGGGTACCAATCAGCCCCAGCATTTT	CASSFGQGTNQPQHF	TRBV6-6	NA	TRBD1	TRBJ1-5
TGTGCCAGCAGCTCTCGGGACAGGGGCTCCTACGAGCAGTACTTC	CASSSRDRGSYEQYF	TRBV11-3	once	TRBD1	TRBJ2-7